This T cell receptor (beta chain) comes out of a study of shared clonotypes between healthy human individuals. Overall study results and limits: Unshared clonotypes carried lower generation probabilities than those common to all four donors.

Repertoires were generated with immunoSEQ multiplex PCR, while TCRdb's copy carries only in-frame clones and drops some. Among about 2.4 million clones listed, roughly 93% were seen once. The healthy adult donors were HIV-negative and reported no recent acute infections or vaccinations. Every donor was a Caucasian adult from Nashville, Tennessee. Note on this clone: Its antigen is unknown.

CDR3 size: 16 residues. CDR1 and CDR2 (germline): SGHRS, YFSETQ. V dropped 0 bases and J dropped 5 bases, with 14 bases sitting between them. This chain connects TRBV5-1 to TRBJ1-4; D remains unclear. The TCR originated in a man aged 18 to 29 in good health. Some clones in this sample may be carry-over from other donors' samples. Sequenced material: naive CD4+ T cells from PBMCs. As to subset: CD45RA+ positively selected. DNA of the CDR3: TGCGCCAGCAGCTTGGATCAACCCAACCAGAATGAAAAACTGTTTTTT. Protein sequence: CASSLDQPNQNEKLFF.